This TCR beta chain is drawn from a study of response to subunit inactivated influenza vaccine. General observations from the study: Each seasonal influenza vaccination, the authors suggested, recruits few new T cells.

This clonotype has more than one count but fewer than ten. Its antigen is undetermined. Germline assignment: CDR1 MNHEY and CDR2 SMNVEV (reference sequence). V lost 0 bases, J lost 6 bases, and 13 bases lay in between. This CDR3 has 15 residues. TCRdb fed the RT-PCR reads into MiXCR, producing one record per CDR3 protein. The sample has about 500,000 distinct CDR3 sequences; about 15% are singletons. The clonotype originates from a man in his fifties or sixties who received an inactivated influenza vaccine. The sample in question was CD4+ T cells sorted from PBMCs, obtained around 25 months after vaccination. The chain joins TRBV27 to TRBJ2-3, with TRBD2 as a possible D gene (7 bases). CDR3 sequence (DNA): TGTGCCAGCAGTTTATCGGGGAGGGACAAGGATACGCAGTATTTT. Protein product: CASSLSGRDKDTQYF.